The source of this TCR beta chain is a study of blood T cell repertoires in COVID-19. On the study more broadly: COVID-19 samples collected from the United States, Italy and Spain covered acute and convalescent phases.

The length of the CDR3 is 15 residues. Losses at the gene ends were 4 bases for V and 3 bases for J; bases not matched to a gene: 6. Germline V lookup: CDR1 MGHRA, CDR2 YSYEKL. Assay: immunoSEQ multiplex PCR; the TCRdb copy retains only in-frame clones and omits some. This sample yields some 140,000 clones, of which around three quarters are seen a single time; roughly 1.5% belongs to the top ten. The sequenced material came from peripheral blood. This chain connects TRBV4-1 to TRBJ2-5; 9 bases align to TRBD1. The TCR was taken from an elderly man with acute or convalescent COVID-19. Here the CDR3 DNA reads TGCGCCAGCAGCCCACAGGACAGGGGAGAAGAGACCCAGTACTTC. It yields the protein CASSPQDRGEETQYF.